This TCR beta chain was sequenced during a study of T cell repertoires in cytomegalovirus infection. Across the whole study: TCR beta signatures that were public indicated CMV infection and matching HLA type. Overall study findings and caveats: The cumulative frequency of public TCR beta families distinguished individuals who carried CMV together with the relevant HLA. Clonotypes of TCR beta that were HLA-C-restricted and CMV-specific dominated the ex vivo response.

With 7 bases removed from V and 0 bases from J, the gap between germline ends came to 19 bases. CDR1 is LGHNT and CDR2 is FRNRAP in the germline V gene. The CDR3 is 17 residues long. Ten or more counts support this clonotype. Its antigen is as yet unknown. MiXCR, run by TCRdb on the reads, gives a single entry per CDR3 protein. Of roughly 100,000 distinct CDR3 sequences in the sample, approximately 15% were seen once. The sample was PBMCs. The origin of this receptor is a human donor in good health (CMV status not recorded). Some clones in this sample may be carry-over from other donors' samples. The V gene is TRBV12-5, the J gene TRBJ2-1, with D perhaps TRBD1 (6 bases). The CDR3 sequence is CASASQGQSHSYNEQFF. The CDR3 DNA sequence: TGTGCTAGTGCCTCACAAGGACAGTCCCACTCCTACAATGAGCAGTTCTTC.